This T cell receptor (beta chain) was captured by sequencing in a study of OX40 agonist ivuxolimab in advanced cancers. Turning to the study itself: Six ivuxolimab dose levels, 0.01 to 10 mg/kg, were given intravenously every 2 weeks.

As to this clone: Its matching antigen is unknown.

This CDR3 has 14 residues. With 9 bases removed from V and 4 bases from J, the gap between germline ends came to 19 bases. Germline values: CDR1 SNHLY, CDR2 FYNNEI. Samples of blood were obtained at baseline, on cycle 4 day 1, and on cycle 7 day 1. Here immunoSEQ multiplex PCR was the method, and the copy in TCRdb shows in-frame clones only, minus some. Of around 69,000 clones detected, around 83% appear once; the ten largest clones hold 0.7%. Study-wide findings and caveats: CD8+ T cells averaged more expanded clones than CD4+. Partly responding patients at 0.1-3.0 mg/kg showed some of the smallest clonal expansion.

The TCR sequence derives from an adult with an advanced solid tumor such as melanoma, head and neck, liver or kidney cancer. The chain recombines TRBV2 with TRBJ2-7; D is undetermined. The sample in question was CD4+ or CD8+ T cells sorted from blood, obtained in a trial of the OX40 agonist ivuxolimab. CDR3 residues: CASMDSSFIYEQYF. The CDR3 DNA is TGTGCCAGTATGGATAGTTCCTTTATTTACGAGCAGTACTTC. The variable domain in full, with the rest retrieved from reference TRBV2 and TRBJ2-7, is EPEVTQTPSHQVTQMGQEVILRCVPISNHLYFYWYRQILGQKVEFLVSFYNNEISEKSEIFDDQFSVERPDGSNFTLKIRSTKLEDSAMYFCASMDSSFIYEQYFGPGTRLTVT.